A selection of T cell receptor beta chains follows, all from one sample in a study of PD-1 blockade in mismatch repair-deficient tumors. Here immunoSEQ multiplex PCR was the method, and the copy in TCRdb shows in-frame clones only, minus some. The sample has around 10,000 clones, more than 80% seen once. The source material was PBMCs, sampled about 47 weeks after starting pembrolizumab. These receptors were obtained from an adult with mismatch repair-deficient cancer. Each CDR3 is given with its conserved first and last residue. The D gene is left open where the match is weak. Clone size appears in some rows only: once, few, many, or a class for an expanded clone.

d_call clone_size j_call v_call cdr3_aa cdr3_nt
TRBD2 NA TRBJ2-7 TRBV5-1 CASSLGLAGVREQYF TGCGCCAGCAGCTTAGGGCTAGCGGGAGTGCGTGAGCAGTACTTC
NA NA TRBJ2-3 TRBV27 CASSYPAGDTQYF TGTGCCAGCAGTTACCCGGCGGGGGATACGCAGTATTTT
NA NA TRBJ2-1 TRBV5-1 CASSLGGNLYNEQFF TGCGCCAGCAGCTTGGGCGGGAACCTATACAATGAGCAGTTCTTC
TRBD2 NA TRBJ2-3 TRBV5-1 CASSFFGLAGGTISTDTQYF TGCGCCAGCAGCTTTTTCGGACTAGCGGGAGGAACCATTAGCACAGATACGCAGTATTTT
TRBD1 NA TRBJ2-2 TRBV2 CASASHGTGTGELFF TGTGCCAGCGCGTCCCACGGGACAGGGACCGGGGAGCTGTTTTTT
TRBD2 NA TRBJ2-1 TRBV5-1 CASSSRESGRAHNEQFF TGCGCCAGCAGCTCCCGGGAAAGCGGGAGGGCCCACAATGAGCAGTTCTTC
NA NA TRBJ2-1 TRBV4-1 CASSQDFRGRLSYNEQFF TGCGCCAGCAGCCAAGATTTTAGGGGGAGACTCTCCTACAATGAGCAGTTCTTC
NA NA TRBJ1-1 TRBV10-2 CASSERRQALSEAFF TGCGCCAGCAGTGAGAGGAGGCAGGCACTCAGTGAAGCTTTCTTT
TRBD1 NA TRBJ1-1 TRBV7-9 CASSWGQADTEAFF TGTGCCAGCAGCTGGGGACAGGCAGACACTGAAGCTTTCTTT
NA NA TRBJ1-2 TRBV6-1 CASRKGGTHGYTF TGTGCCAGCAGGAAGGGAGGGACCCATGGCTACACCTTC
NA NA TRBJ1-1 TRBV11-3 CASSSGGGRRNTEAFF TGTGCCAGCAGCTCCGGGGGGGGCAGGAGGAACACTGAAGCTTTCTTT
NA NA TRBJ2-2 TRBV7-6 CASSLEDSENTGELFF TGTGCCAGCAGCTTAGAGGACAGTGAGAACACCGGGGAGCTGTTTTTT
NA NA TRBJ1-1 TRBV9 CASSRDRNTEAFF TGTGCCAGCAGTCGTGACAGGAACACTGAAGCTTTCTTT
TRBD2 NA TRBJ2-2 TRBV2 CASSGLADTGELFF TGTGCCAGCAGTGGACTAGCGGACACCGGGGAGCTGTTTTTT
NA NA TRBJ1-1 TRBV7-9 CASSPSGGRNTEAFF TGTGCCAGCAGCCCGTCGGGGGGCAGGAACACTGAAGCTTTCTTT
TRBD2 NA TRBJ2-1 TRBV28 CASSLFDLAGGPGEQFF TGTGCCAGCAGTTTATTCGATTTAGCGGGAGGGCCGGGTGAGCAGTTCTTC
TRBD1 NA TRBJ1-1 TRBV18 CASSPRQGENTEAFF TGTGCCAGCTCACCAAGGCAGGGGGAGAACACTGAAGCTTTCTTT
TRBD2 NA TRBJ2-3 TRBV2 CASSEQREGRDTQYF TGTGCCAGCAGTGAACAGCGGGAGGGCCGAGATACGCAGTATTTT
TRBD2 once TRBJ2-3 TRBV4-2 CASSLRGLAGASTDTQYF TGTGCCAGCAGCCTACGGGGACTAGCGGGAGCAAGCACAGATACGCAGTATTTT
TRBD1 NA TRBJ2-7 TRBV27 CASSLLTGGIAASSYEQYF TGTGCCAGCAGTTTACTTACAGGGGGGATAGCGGCCAGCTCCTACGAGCAGTACTTC
NA NA TRBJ2-1 TRBV12-5 CASGLESSGWEMGNEQFF TGTGCTAGTGGTTTGGAATCCAGTGGGTGGGAGATGGGCAATGAGCAGTTCTTC
NA NA TRBJ1-2 TRBV5-6 CASSLVSGGGLFGYTF TGTGCCAGCAGCTTGGTTTCGGGGGGCGGGCTCTTTGGCTACACCTTC
TRBD1 NA TRBJ1-5 TRBV7-8 CASSLPNGTGGNRGNQPQHF TGTGCCAGCAGCTTACCAAACGGGACAGGGGGAAACAGGGGGAATCAGCCCCAGCATTTT
NA NA TRBJ2-7 TRBV15 CATSRDLGRPTYEQYF TGTGCCACCAGCAGAGATCTGGGCAGACCCACCTACGAGCAGTACTTC
TRBD1 NA TRBJ2-1 TRBV25-1 CASSTSGTGGHEQFF TGTGCCAGCAGTACCTCCGGGACAGGGGGCCATGAGCAGTTCTTC
NA NA TRBJ2-7 TRBV5-1 CASSISGGLYEQYF TGCGCCAGCAGCATCTCAGGGGGGCTCTACGAGCAGTACTTC
TRBD1 NA TRBJ1-3 TRBV9 CASSVGGQGVFGNTIYF TGTGCCAGCAGCGTAGGCGGACAGGGGGTATTCGGAAACACCATATATTTT
NA once TRBJ1-1 TRBV28 CASSSAGVTEAFF TGTGCCAGCAGTTCTGCAGGGGTCACTGAAGCTTTCTTT
NA few TRBJ2-7 TRBV15 CATSQDRPMPPYEQYF TGTGCCACCAGCCAGGACAGACCCATGCCGCCCTACGAGCAGTACTTC
NA NA TRBJ2-3 TRBV7-9 CASSPYPLADTQYF TGTGCCAGCAGCCCCTACCCACTTGCAGATACGCAGTATTTT
TRBD2 NA TRBJ2-3 TRBV9 CASSVAGGRAEDTQYF TGTGCCAGCAGCGTAGCTGGCGGGAGGGCAGAAGATACGCAGTATTTT
TRBD2 NA TRBJ2-5 TRBV18 CASSPLVLAGGQETQYF TGTGCCAGCTCACCACTGGTACTAGCGGGCGGCCAAGAGACCCAGTACTTC
NA NA TRBJ1-1 TRBV15 CATETGEAPKTEAFF TGTGCCACCGAGACCGGGGAGGCGCCAAAAACTGAAGCTTTCTTT
TRBD2 few TRBJ2-7 TRBV27 CASRGGRSGNKAYEQYF TGTGCCAGCAGGGGGGGAAGAAGCGGGAACAAGGCCTACGAGCAGTACTTC
NA NA TRBJ1-2 TRBV5-1 CASSSGGAGYGYTF TGCGCCAGCAGCTCGGGGGGCGCAGGCTATGGCTACACCTTC
NA NA TRBJ2-7 TRBV20-1 CSARPLYEQYF TGCAGTGCTAGACCACTTTACGAGCAGTACTTC
TRBD2 NA TRBJ2-2 TRBV15 CATSRELAAINTGELFF TGTGCCACCAGCAGAGAGCTAGCGGCTATAAACACCGGGGAGCTGTTTTTT
NA NA TRBJ1-2 TRBV7-3 CASSLGGNYGYTF TGTGCCAGCAGCTTGGGCGGGAACTATGGCTACACCTTC
TRBD2 NA TRBJ2-1 TRBV5-1 CASSLGSGRGAHEQFF TGCGCCAGCAGCTTGGGGAGCGGGAGGGGGGCTCATGAGCAGTTCTTC
NA NA TRBJ1-2 TRBV7-9 CASSLGRPTNYGYTF TGTGCCAGCAGCTTAGGGAGGCCAACTAACTATGGCTACACCTTC
TRBD1 NA TRBJ1-5 TRBV9 CASNRQGGDQPQHF TGTGCCAGCAATAGACAGGGCGGAGATCAGCCCCAGCATTTT
TRBD2 few TRBJ2-7 TRBV11-2 CASSFTSGSNEQYF TGTGCCAGCAGCTTCACTAGCGGGAGTAACGAGCAGTACTTC
NA NA TRBJ2-1 TRBV2 CASSLSGFPSYNEQFF TGTGCCAGCAGCTTATCAGGGTTCCCCTCCTACAATGAGCAGTTCTTC
TRBD2 NA TRBJ2-3 TRBV27 CASSLRGGMNTQYF TGTGCCAGCAGTTTGCGGGGGGGTATGAATACGCAGTATTTT
NA NA TRBJ1-1 TRBV23-1 CASSQSLHLPTEAFF TGCGCCAGCAGTCAATCTTTACATCTGCCCACTGAAGCTTTCTTT
NA NA TRBJ1-2 TRBV18 CASSGDLTYGYTF TGTGCCAGCTCAGGAGATCTGACCTATGGCTACACCTTC
NA NA TRBJ2-1 TRBV5-1 CASSLGTDYNEQFF TGCGCCAGCAGCCTAGGGACTGACTACAATGAGCAGTTCTTC
NA NA TRBJ1-4 TRBV30 CAWSKNRVSGEKLFF TGTGCCTGGAGTAAAAACAGGGTCTCTGGTGAAAAACTGTTTTTT
TRBD2 NA TRBJ2-7 TRBV14 CASSPRGSYYEQYF TGTGCCAGCAGCCCGCGGGGGTCTTACTACGAGCAGTACTTC
TRBD2 NA TRBJ2-7 TRBV5-1 CASSSLAGGSHEQYF TGCGCCAGCAGCTCACTAGCGGGAGGGTCCCACGAGCAGTACTTC
NA once TRBJ1-6 TRBV28 CASSLEGEGNSPLHF TGTGCCAGCAGCTTGGAGGGGGAGGGTAATTCACCCCTCCACTTT
TRBD2 NA TRBJ2-3 TRBV10-3 CASKGSGSTDTQYF TGTGCCTCCAAGGGAAGCGGGAGTACAGATACGCAGTATTTT
NA NA TRBJ1-3 TRBV12-5 CASGLVAGSGNTIYF TGTGCTAGTGGTTTGGTGGCGGGATCTGGAAACACCATATATTTT
TRBD2 NA TRBJ2-1 TRBV15 CATSRDTSGSYNEQFF TGTGCCACCAGCAGAGACACTAGCGGCTCCTACAATGAGCAGTTCTTC
TRBD1 NA TRBJ2-6 TRBV9 CASSVVRGTGPPSGANVLTF TGTGCCAGCAGCGTAGTTCGTGGGACAGGCCCTCCCTCTGGGGCCAACGTCCTGACTTTC
TRBD2 NA TRBJ2-1 TRBV4-2 CASSQGLASGRPGQFF TGTGCCAGCAGCCAAGGTCTCGCTAGCGGGAGGCCGGGGCAGTTCTTC
NA NA TRBJ2-7 TRBV20-1 CSAGPYYEQYF TGCAGTGCTGGGCCATACTACGAGCAGTACTTC
TRBD1 NA TRBJ1-5 TRBV28 CASTSGQVRVQPQHF TGTGCCAGCACCTCTGGACAGGTTCGGGTTCAGCCCCAGCATTTT
TRBD2 NA TRBJ2-7 TRBV6-5 CASGPFGRPDEQYF TGTGCCAGCGGTCCTTTCGGGAGGCCCGACGAGCAGTACTTC